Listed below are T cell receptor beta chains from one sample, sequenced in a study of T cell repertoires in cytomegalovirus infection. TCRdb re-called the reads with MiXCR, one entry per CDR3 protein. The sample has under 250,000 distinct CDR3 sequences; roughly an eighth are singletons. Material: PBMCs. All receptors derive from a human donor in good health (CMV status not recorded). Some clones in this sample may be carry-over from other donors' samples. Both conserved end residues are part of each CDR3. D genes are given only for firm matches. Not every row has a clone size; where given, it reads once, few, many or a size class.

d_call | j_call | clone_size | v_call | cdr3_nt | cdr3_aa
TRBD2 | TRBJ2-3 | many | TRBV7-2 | TGTGCCAGCAGGGGGGGACTAGCGGGACCCCTCACAGATACGCAGTATTTT | CASRGGLAGPLTDTQYF
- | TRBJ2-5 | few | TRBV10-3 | TGTGCCATCAGTGAGTCGATGGGGCTACAAGAGACCCAGTACTTC | CAISESMGLQETQYF
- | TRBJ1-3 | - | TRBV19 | TGTGCCAGTAGTCTTGAGCCGGCTACTCCTGGAAACACCATATATTTT | CASSLEPATPGNTIYF
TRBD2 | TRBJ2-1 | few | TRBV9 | TGTGCCAGCAGCCCACGGACTAGCAGCAATGAGCAGTTCTTC | CASSPRTSSNEQFF
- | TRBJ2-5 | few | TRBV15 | TGTGCCACCAGCTGGGGAGAGACCCAGTACTTC | CATSWGETQYF
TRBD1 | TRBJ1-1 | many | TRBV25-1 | TGTGCCAGCAGTGAATGGGGCAGGGGGCATGTTGAAGCTTTCTTT | CASSEWGRGHVEAFF
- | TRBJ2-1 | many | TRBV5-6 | TGTGCCAGCAGCTCCTTGCGGGTAGAGGGGGACAATGAGCAGTTCTTC | CASSSLRVEGDNEQFF
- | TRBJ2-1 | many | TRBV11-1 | TGTGCCAGCAGCCTCCTGATGACGGAGCAGTTCTTC | CASSLLMTEQFF
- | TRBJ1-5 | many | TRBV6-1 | TGTGCCAGCAGTTGGACTGTTTATAGCAATCAGCCCCAGCATTTT | CASSWTVYSNQPQHF
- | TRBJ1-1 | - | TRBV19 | - | CASRWGQGTEALF
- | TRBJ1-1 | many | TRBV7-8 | TGTGCCAGCAGCTTAATGGGCAGGGCGAACACTGAAGCTTTCTTT | CASSLMGRANTEAFF
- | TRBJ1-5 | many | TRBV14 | TGTGCCAGCAGCCAAGATACCAATCAGCCCCAGCATTTT | CASSQDTNQPQHF
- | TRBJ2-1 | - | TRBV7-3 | TGTGCCAGCAGCATGGGTTGGAATGAGCAGTTCTTC | CASSMGWNEQFF
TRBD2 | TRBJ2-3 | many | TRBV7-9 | TGTGCCAGCAGGGGACTAGCCGTTTCAACTAGCACAGATACGCAGTATTTT | CASRGLAVSTSTDTQYF
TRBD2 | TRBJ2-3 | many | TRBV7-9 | TGTGCCAGCAGCCCTTCTAGCGGGGGGGCAGAAGATACGCAGTATTTT | CASSPSSGGAEDTQYF
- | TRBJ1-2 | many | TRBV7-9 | TGTGCCAGCAGCGGGGGGACGGAGTACGGCTACACCTTC | CASSGGTEYGYTF
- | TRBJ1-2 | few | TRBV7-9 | TGTGCCAGCAGCTTAGCGACGGGGAGCCTCTATGGCTACACCTTC | CASSLATGSLYGYTF
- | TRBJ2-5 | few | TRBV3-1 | TGTGCCAGCAGCCATGAGACAGTACAAGAGACCCAGTACTTC | CASSHETVQETQYF
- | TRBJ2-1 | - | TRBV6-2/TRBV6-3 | TGTGCCAGCAGTGGTAGCAGAAATGAGCAGTTCTTC | CASSGSRNEQFF
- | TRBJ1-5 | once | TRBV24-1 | TGTGCCACCAGTGCCTCGGGCAGGGACAATCAGCCCCAGCATTTT | CATSASGRDNQPQHF
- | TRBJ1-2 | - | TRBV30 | TGTGCCTGGAGTAGAGTCACGACTAACTATGGCTACACCTTC | CAWSRVTTNYGYTF
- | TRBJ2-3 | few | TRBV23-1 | TGCGCCAGCCGATCGACACCCGATACGCAGTATTTT | CASRSTPDTQYF
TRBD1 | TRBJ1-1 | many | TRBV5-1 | TGCGCCAGCAGCTTACAAGGACAGGGATCCACTGAAGCTTTCTTT | CASSLQGQGSTEAFF
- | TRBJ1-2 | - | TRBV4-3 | TGCGCCAGCAGCCAAGAGGGGGGGCTAGGTGGCTACACCTTC | CASSQEGGLGGYTF
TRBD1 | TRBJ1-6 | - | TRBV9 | TGTGCCAGCAGCATCGGACAGGGGGCTGGGTCACCCCTCCACTTT | CASSIGQGAGSPLHF
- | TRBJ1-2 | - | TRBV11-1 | TGTGCCAGCAGCTCCGGGATCGGTGGCTATGGCTACACCTTC | CASSSGIGGYGYTF
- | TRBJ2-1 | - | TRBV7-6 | TGTGCCAGCAGCTTACCTCTGAACGAGCAGTTCTTC | CASSLPLNEQFF
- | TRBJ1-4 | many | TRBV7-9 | TGTGCCAGCAGCGGGACGCGCGCAACTAATGAAAAACTGTTTTTT | CASSGTRATNEKLFF
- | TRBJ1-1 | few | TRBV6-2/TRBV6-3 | TGTGCCAGCAGTTTGACAGGAGGAGGCACTGAAGCTTTCTTT | CASSLTGGGTEAFF
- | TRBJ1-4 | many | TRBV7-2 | TGTGCCAGCAGCGTCGGGGTACGGAATGAAAAACTGTTTTTT | CASSVGVRNEKLFF
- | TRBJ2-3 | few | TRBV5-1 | TGCGCCAGCAGCTTGGAGCGGCATACGCAGTATTTT | CASSLERHTQYF
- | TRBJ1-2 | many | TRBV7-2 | TGTGCCAGCAGCTTAGTAAATGGGGCGGGTGGCTACACCTTC | CASSLVNGAGGYTF
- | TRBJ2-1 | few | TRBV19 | TGTGCCAGTAGACGCGGAAGCTCCTACAATGAGCAGTTCTTC | CASRRGSSYNEQFF
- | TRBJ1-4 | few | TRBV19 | TGTGCCAGTCAGCGAACTAATGAAAAACTGTTTTTT | CASQRTNEKLFF